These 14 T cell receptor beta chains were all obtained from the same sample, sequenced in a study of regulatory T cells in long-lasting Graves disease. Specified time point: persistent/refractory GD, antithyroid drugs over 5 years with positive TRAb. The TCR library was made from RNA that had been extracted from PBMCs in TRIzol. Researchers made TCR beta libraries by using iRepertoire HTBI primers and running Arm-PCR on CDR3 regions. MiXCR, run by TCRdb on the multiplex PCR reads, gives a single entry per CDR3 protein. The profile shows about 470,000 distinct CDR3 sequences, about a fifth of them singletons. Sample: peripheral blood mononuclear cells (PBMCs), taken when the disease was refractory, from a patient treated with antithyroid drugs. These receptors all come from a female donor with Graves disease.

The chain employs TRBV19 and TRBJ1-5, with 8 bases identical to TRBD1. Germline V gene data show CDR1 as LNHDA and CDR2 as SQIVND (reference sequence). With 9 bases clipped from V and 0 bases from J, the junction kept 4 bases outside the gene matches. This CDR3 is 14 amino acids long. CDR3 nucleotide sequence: TGTGCCAGCAGGACAGGGTATAGCAATCAGCCCCAGCATTTT. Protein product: CASRTGYSNQPQHF.

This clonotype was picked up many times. Here the CDR3 DNA reads TGTGCCAGCAGCATGGGGGGTCTCTACGAGCAGTACTTC. Residues: CASSMGGLYEQYF. The chain employs TRBV6-1 and TRBJ2-7, with a weak D call TRBD2 (6 bases). Trimming shortened V by 6 bases and J by 3 bases, and 12 bases separated the two germline ends. Per germline, CDR1 MNHNS and CDR2 SASEGT. This CDR3 spans 13 amino acids.

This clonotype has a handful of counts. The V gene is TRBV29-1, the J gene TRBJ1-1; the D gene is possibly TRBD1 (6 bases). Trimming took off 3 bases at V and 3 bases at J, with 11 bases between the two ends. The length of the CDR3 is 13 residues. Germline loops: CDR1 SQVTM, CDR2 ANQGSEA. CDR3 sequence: CSVDPSGDTEAFF. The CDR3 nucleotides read TGCAGCGTTGACCCATCAGGGGACACTGAAGCTTTCTTT.

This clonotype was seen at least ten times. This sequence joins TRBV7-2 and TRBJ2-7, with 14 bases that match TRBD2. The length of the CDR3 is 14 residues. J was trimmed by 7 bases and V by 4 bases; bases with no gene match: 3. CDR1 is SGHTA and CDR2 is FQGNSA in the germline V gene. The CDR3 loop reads CASSWGLAGEEQYF. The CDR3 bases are TGTGCCAGCAGCTGGGGACTAGCGGGAGAAGAGCAGTACTTC.

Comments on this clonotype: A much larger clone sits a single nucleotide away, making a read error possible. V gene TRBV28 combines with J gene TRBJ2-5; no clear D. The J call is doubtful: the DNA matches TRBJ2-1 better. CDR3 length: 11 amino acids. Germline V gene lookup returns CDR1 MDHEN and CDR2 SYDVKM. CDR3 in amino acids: CASTFYNEQFF. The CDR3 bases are TGTGCCAGCACCTTTTACAATGAGCAGTTCTTC.

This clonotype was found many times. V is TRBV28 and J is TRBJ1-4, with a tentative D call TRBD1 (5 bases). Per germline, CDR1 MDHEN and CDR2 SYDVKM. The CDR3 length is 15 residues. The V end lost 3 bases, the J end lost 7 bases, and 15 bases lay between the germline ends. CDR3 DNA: TGTGCCAGCAGTTTTGGTACAGGAGGGTTTGAAAAACTGTTTTTT. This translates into CASSFGTGGFEKLFF.

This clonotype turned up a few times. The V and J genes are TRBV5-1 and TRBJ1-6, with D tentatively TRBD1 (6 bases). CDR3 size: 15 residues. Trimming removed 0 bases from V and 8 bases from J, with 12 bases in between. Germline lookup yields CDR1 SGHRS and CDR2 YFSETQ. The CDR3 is CASSLAGARYSPLHF. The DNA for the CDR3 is TGCGCCAGCAGCTTGGCAGGGGCACGATATTCACCCCTCCACTTT.

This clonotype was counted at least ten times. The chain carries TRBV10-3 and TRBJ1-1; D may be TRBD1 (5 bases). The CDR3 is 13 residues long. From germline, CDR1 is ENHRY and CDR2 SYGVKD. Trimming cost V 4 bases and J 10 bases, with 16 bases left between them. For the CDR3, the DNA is TGTGCCATCAGTGCCGGGCAGGGAGGTTTAGCTTTCTTT. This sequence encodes CAISAGQGGLAFF.

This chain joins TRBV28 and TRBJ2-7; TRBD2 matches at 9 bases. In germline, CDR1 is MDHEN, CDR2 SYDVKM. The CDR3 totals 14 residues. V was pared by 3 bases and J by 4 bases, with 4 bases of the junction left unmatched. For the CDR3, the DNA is TGTGCCAGCAGTTTTGCGACTAGCGGATACGAGCAGTACTTC. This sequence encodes CASSFATSGYEQYF.

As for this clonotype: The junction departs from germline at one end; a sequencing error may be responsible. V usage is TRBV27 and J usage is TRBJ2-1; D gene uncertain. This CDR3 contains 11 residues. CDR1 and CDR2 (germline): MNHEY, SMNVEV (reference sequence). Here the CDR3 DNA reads TGTGCCAGCGGCCCCTACGATGAGCAGTTCTTC. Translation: CASGPYDEQFF.

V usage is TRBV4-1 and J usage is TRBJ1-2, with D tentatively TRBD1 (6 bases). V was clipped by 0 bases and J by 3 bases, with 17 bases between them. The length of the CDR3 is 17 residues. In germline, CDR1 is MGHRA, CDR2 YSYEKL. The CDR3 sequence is CASSQEQEQGPHYGYTF. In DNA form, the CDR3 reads TGCGCCAGCAGCCAAGAACAGGAACAGGGCCCCCACTATGGCTACACCTTC.

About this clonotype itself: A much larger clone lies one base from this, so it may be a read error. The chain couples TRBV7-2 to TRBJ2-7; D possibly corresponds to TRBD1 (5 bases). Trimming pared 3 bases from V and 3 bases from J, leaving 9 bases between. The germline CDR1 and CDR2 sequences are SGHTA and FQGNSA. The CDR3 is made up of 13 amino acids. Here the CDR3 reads CASSLWGSYEQYV. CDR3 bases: TGTGCCAGCAGCTTGTGGGGCAGCTACGAGCAGTACGTC.

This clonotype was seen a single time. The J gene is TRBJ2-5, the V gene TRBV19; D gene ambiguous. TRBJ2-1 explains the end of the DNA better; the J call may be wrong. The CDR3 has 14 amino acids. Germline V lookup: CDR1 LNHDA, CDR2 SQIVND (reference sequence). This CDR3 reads CASSPLESLNEQFF. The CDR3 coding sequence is TGTGCCAGTAGTCCCCTAGAGTCCCTAAATGAGCAGTTCTTC.

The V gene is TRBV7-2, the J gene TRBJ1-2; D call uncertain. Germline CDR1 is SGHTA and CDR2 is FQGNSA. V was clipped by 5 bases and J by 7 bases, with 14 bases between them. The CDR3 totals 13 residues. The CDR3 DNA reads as TGTGCCAGCAGCATAGGGAATTCCCTTGGCTACACCTTC. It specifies CASSIGNSLGYTF.